Following are 6 T cell receptor beta chains from one sample sequenced in a study of cytomegalovirus exposure and HLA in healthy donors. PCR involved 60 Vbeta and 13 Jbeta primers. Clones were read by immunoSEQ multiplex PCR, and TCRdb kept only the in-frame ones, dropping some. The sample has over 90,000 clones, over 65% seen once; the top ten hold 2% to 3%. Sample: PBMCs. The receptors shown here come from a middle-aged man in good health and CMV-seronegative.

This chain uses TRBV7-9 with TRBJ1-1; unclear D gene. This CDR3 has 13 residues. Germline CDR1 reads SEHNR; CDR2 reads FQNEAQ (reference sequence). With 5 bases removed from V and 7 bases from J, the gap between germline ends came to 14 bases. CDR3 residues: CASSPTPTNEAFF. For the CDR3, the DNA is TGTGCCAGCAGCCCGACACCCACGAATGAAGCTTTCTTT. The full variable domain, rest sourced from reference TRBV7-9 and TRBJ1-1, is DTGVSQNPRHKITKRGQNVTFRCDPISEHNRLYWYRQTLGQGPEFLTYFQNEAQLEKSRLLSDRFSAERPKGSFSTLEIQRTEQGDSAMYLCASSPTPTNEAFFGQGTRLTVV.

This clone was picked up a small number of times. The chain joins TRBV6-6 to TRBJ1-1; tentatively, D is TRBD1 (5 bases). The CDR3 extends over 15 amino acids. V was clipped by 2 bases and J by 4 bases, with 14 bases between them. The germline V gene has CDR1 MNHNY and CDR2 SVGAGI (reference sequence). CDR3 region: CASSYGSGFTTEAFF. In DNA, the CDR3 is TGTGCCAGCAGTTACGGTTCAGGGTTCACCACTGAAGCTTTCTTT.

V usage is TRBV19 and J usage is TRBJ1-5, with unresolved D. Germline values: CDR1 LNHDA, CDR2 SQIVND (reference sequence). The CDR3 runs to 18 residues. The V gene lost 2 bases and the J gene lost 0 bases, with 17 bases spanning the gap. The CDR3 nucleotides are TGTGCCAGTAGTATAAACTTGTACAGAGATTCTAGCAATCAGCCCCAGCATTTT. Encoded protein: CASSINLYRDSSNQPQHF.

The chain links TRBV9 to TRBJ1-2, with TRBD1 as a possible D gene (5 bases). The CDR3 totals 14 residues. Germline assignment: CDR1 SGDLS and CDR2 YYNGEE. V lost 1 base, J lost 5 bases, and 12 bases lay in between. The CDR3 DNA reads as TGTGCCAGCAGCGTAAGGGGTAGTAATTATGGCTACACCTTC. Its protein product is CASSVRGSNYGYTF.

This clone was recorded once. V and J are TRBV13 and TRBJ1-1; D is unresolved. The germline V gene encodes CDR1 PRHDT and CDR2 FYEKMQ (reference sequence). The V and J ends lost 2 bases and 2 bases respectively, with 15 bases between them. CDR3 length equals 16 residues. DNA of the CDR3: TGTGCCAGCAGCTTACGCCCACAGTTACTTAACACTGAAGCTTTCTTT. It codes for CASSLRPQLLNTEAFF.

On this clone itself: Compared with germline, one end of the junction differs, possibly owing to a read error. This chain joins TRBV7-9 and TRBJ1-6; tentative D call: TRBD1 (5 bases). There are 16 residues in the CDR3. Germline CDR1 SEHNR, CDR2 FQNEAQ (reference sequence). CDR3 nucleotides: TGTTCCAGCAGCCCCAATGGGGCAGCCCTTAATTCACCCCTCCACTTT. The encoded protein is CSSSPNGAALNSPLHF. Drawing the rest from reference TRBV7-9 and TRBJ1-6, the complete variable domain is DTGVSQNPRHKITKRGQNVTFRCDPISEHNRLYWYRQTLGQGPEFLTYFQNEAQLEKSRLLSDRFSAERPKGSFSTLEIQRTEQGDSAMYLCSSSPNGAALNSPLHFGNGTRLTVT.